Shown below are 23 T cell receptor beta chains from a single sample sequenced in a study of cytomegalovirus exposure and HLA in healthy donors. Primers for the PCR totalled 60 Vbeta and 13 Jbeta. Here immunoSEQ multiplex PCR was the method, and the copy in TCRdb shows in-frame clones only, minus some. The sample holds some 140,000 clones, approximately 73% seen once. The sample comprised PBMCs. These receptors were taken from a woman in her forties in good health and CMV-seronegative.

The CDR3 bases are TGCGCCAGCAGCTTGGAGGGGGCGGGCAATGAGCAGTTCTTC. This translates into CASSLEGAGNEQFF. The V call is TRBV5-1, the J call TRBJ2-1, with 7 positions matching TRBD1. Germline V gives CDR1 SGHRS, CDR2 YFSETQ. This CDR3 is 14 amino acids long. The junction had 3 bases not matched to a gene; V was cut back by 0 bases and J by 6 bases.

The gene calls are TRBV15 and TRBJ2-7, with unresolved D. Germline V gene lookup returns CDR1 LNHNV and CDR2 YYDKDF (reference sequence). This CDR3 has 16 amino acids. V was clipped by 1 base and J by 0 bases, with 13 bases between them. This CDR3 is CATSRARPASSYEQYV. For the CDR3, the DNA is TGTGCCACCAGCAGAGCTCGGCCAGCGAGCTCCTACGAGCAGTACGTC.

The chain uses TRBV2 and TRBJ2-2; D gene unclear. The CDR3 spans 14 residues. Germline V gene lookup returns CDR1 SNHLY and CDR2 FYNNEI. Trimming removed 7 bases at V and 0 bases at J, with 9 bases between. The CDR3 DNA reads TGTGCCAGCAAGTGGGCACCGAACACCGGGGAGCTGTTTTTT. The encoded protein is CASKWAPNTGELFF.

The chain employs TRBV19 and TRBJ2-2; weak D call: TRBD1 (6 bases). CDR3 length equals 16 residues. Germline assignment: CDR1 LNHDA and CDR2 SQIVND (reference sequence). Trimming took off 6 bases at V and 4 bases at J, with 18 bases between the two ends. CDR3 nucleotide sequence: TGTGCCAGTAGGCAGAAACAGGGCTCGGGCACCGGGGAGCTGTTTTTT. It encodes CASRQKQGSGTGELFF.

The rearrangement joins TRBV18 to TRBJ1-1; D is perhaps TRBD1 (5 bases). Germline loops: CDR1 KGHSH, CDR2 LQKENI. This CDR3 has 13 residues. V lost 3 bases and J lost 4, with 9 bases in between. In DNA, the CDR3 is TGTGCCAGCTCACCCCGACAGAGCACTGAAGCTTTCTTT. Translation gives CASSPRQSTEAFF.

For the CDR3, the DNA is TGCGCCAGCAGCCAAACCTTCCGGGAGGACACTGAAGCTTTCTTT. Protein product: CASSQTFREDTEAFF. This chain connects TRBV4-1 to TRBJ1-1; D uncertain. Per the germline V gene, CDR1 is MGHRA and CDR2 is YSYEKL. With 2 bases removed from V and 3 bases from J, the gap between germline ends came to 13 bases. CDR3 size: 15 residues.

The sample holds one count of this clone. This CDR3 reads CASSRGLAGFNEQFF. CDR3 bases: TGCGCCAGCAGCCGGGGACTAGCGGGGTTCAATGAGCAGTTCTTC. The chain links TRBV4-1 to TRBJ2-1, with 13 bases lining up with TRBD2. The CDR3 contains 15 residues. CDR1 and CDR2 from the germline V gene are MGHRA and YSYEKL. After removal of 4 bases from V and 6 bases from J, the junction contained 3 bases not matched to a gene.

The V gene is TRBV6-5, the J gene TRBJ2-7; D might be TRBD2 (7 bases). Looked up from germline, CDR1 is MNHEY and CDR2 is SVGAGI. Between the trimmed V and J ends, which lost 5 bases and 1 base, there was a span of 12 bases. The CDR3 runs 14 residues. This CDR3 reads CASSPGGTSYEQYF. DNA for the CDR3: TGTGCCAGCAGTCCGGGGGGCACATCCTACGAGCAGTACTTC.

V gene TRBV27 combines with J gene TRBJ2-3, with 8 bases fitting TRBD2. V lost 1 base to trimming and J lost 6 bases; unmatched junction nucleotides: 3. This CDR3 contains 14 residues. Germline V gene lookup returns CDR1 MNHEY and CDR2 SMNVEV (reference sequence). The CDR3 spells CASSLYRGGDTQYF. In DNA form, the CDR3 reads TGTGCCAGCAGTTTATACCGGGGGGGCGATACGCAGTATTTT.

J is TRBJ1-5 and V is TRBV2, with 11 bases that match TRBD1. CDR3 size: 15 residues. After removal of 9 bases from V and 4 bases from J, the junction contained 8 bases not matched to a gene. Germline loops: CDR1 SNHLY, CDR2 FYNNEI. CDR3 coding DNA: TGTGCCAGTATTCTCGGGACAGGGGGTAATCAGCCCCAGCATTTT. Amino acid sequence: CASILGTGGNQPQHF.

CDR3 loop: CASSPGHRNTGELFF. Here the CDR3 DNA reads TGTGCCAGCAGCCCGGGTCATAGGAACACCGGGGAGCTGTTTTTT. The V call is TRBV7-3, the J call TRBJ2-2; no clear D gene. CDR1 and CDR2 from the germline V gene are SGHTA and FQGTGA. This CDR3 region has 15 residues. Trimming took 5 bases from V and 1 from J, leaving 11 bases between them.

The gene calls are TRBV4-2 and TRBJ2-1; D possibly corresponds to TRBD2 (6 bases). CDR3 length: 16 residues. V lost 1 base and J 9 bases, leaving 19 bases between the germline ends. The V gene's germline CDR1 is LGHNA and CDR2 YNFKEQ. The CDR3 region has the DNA TGTGCCAGCAGCCAAGCCAATTCTGGAGAGGGAGGTGAGCAGTTCTTC. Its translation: CASSQANSGEGGEQFF.

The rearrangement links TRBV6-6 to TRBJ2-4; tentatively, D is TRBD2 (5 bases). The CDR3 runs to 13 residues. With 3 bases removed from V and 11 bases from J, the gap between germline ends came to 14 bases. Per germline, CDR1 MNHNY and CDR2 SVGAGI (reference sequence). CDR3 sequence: CASSYGSGGFQYF. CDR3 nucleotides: TGTGCCAGCAGTTATGGGTCCGGCGGGTTTCAGTACTTC.

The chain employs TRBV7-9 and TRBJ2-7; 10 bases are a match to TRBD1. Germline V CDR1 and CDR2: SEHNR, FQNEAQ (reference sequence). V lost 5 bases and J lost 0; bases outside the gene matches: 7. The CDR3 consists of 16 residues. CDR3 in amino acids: CASSNTGTGASYEQYF. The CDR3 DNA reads TGTGCCAGCAGCAATACCGGGACAGGGGCCTCCTACGAGCAGTACTTC.

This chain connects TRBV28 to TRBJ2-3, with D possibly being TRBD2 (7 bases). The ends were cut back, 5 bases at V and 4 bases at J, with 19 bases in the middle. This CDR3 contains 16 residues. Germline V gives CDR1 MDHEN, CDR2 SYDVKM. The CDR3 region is CASSPRWGGRADTQYF. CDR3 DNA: TGTGCCAGCAGTCCCAGGTGGGGGGGGCGCGCAGATACGCAGTATTTT.

The CDR3 nucleotides read TGTGCCAGCAGTTACCGGGGGGGGACTAGCACAGATACGCAGTATTTT. Amino acid sequence: CASSYRGGTSTDTQYF. The V call is TRBV6-5, the J call TRBJ2-3; 8 bases map to TRBD2. Germline loops: CDR1 MNHEY, CDR2 SVGAGI. V was clipped by 2 bases and J by 0 bases; unmatched bases: 4. The CDR3 extends over 16 amino acids.

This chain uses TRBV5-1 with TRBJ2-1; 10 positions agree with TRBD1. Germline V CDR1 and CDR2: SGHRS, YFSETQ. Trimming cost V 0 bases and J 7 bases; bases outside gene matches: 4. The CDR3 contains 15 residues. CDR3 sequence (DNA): TGCGCCAGCAGCTTGGAGGGGACAGGGGTTAATGAGCAGTTCTTC. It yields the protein CASSLEGTGVNEQFF.

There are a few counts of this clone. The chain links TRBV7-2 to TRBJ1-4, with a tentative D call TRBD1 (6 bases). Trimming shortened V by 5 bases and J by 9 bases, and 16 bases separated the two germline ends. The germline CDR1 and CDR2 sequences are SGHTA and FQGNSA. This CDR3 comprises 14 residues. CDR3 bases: TGTGCCAGCAGCCCGCAGGGGACCTCCCAAAAACTGTTTTTT. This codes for CASSPQGTSQKLFF. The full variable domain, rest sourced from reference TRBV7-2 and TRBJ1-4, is GAGVSQSPSNKVTEKGKDVELRCDPISGHTALYWYRQSLGQGLEFLIYFQGNSAPDKSGLPSDRFSAERTGGSVSTLTIQRTQQEDSAVYLCASSPQGTSQKLFFGSGTQLSVL.

DNA of the CDR3: TGTGCCAGCAGTTGGAAAAAATCGGGGCGGGGGGTCATTAGCTCCTACGAGCAGTACGTC. It is translated as CASSWKKSGRGVISSYEQYV. V gene TRBV27 combines with J gene TRBJ2-7, with 8 bases lining up with TRBD2. V lost 4 bases, J lost 0 bases, and 20 bases stayed unmatched. The germline V gene encodes CDR1 MNHEY and CDR2 SMNVEV (reference sequence). The CDR3 consists of 20 residues.

DNA of the CDR3: TGTGCCAGCACCTCAGGGGGTTTAGCAGATACGCAGTATTTT. Amino acids: CASTSGGLADTQYF. V and J are TRBV6-5 and TRBJ2-3; 7 bases fit TRBD1. The J segment lost 4 bases and the V segment lost 7 bases, leaving 8 bases of the junction unmatched. CDR1 is MNHEY, CDR2 SVGAGI, per germline. This CDR3 contains 14 residues.

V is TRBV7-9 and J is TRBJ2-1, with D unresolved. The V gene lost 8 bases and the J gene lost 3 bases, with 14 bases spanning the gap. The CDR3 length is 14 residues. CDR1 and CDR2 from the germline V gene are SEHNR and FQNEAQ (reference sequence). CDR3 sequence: CASSLSEVYNEQFF. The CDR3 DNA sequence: TGTGCCAGCTCCCTGTCAGAAGTCTACAATGAGCAGTTCTTC.

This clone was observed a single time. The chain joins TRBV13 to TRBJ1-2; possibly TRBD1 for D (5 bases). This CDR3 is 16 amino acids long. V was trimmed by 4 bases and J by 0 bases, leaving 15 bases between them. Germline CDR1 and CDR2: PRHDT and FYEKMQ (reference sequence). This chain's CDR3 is CASSYLGAASNYGYTF. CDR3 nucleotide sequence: TGTGCCAGCAGCTATCTAGGGGCAGCCTCTAACTATGGCTACACCTTC. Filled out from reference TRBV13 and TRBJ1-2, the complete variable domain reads AAGVIQSPRHLIKEKRETATLKCYPIPRHDTVYWYQQGPGQDPQFLISFYEKMQSDKGSIPDRFSAQQFSDYHSELNMSSLELGDSALYFCASSYLGAASNYGYTFGSGTRLTVV.

The CDR3 nucleotides are TGTGCCAGCAGCTTACTTGACAGGAGCTCCTACAATGAGCAGTTCTTC. Protein sequence: CASSLLDRSSYNEQFF. The rearrangement links TRBV5-4 to TRBJ2-1; possibly TRBD1 for D (6 bases). Trimming pared 2 bases from V and 0 bases from J, leaving 12 bases between. This CDR3 contains 16 residues. The germline V gene has CDR1 SGHNT and CDR2 YYREEE (reference sequence).